The 4 T cell receptor beta chains in this list originate from one sample, sequenced in a study of blood T cell repertoires in COVID-19. Produced via immunoSEQ multiplex PCR; TCRdb's table is partial and in-frame only. The sample lists around 280,000 clones, around 90% occurring once. Specimen: PBMCs or T cells enriched from blood (not recorded which). The receptors stem from a woman aged 40 to 55 who had recovered from COVID-19.

This chain links TRBV6-2 or TRBV6-3 with TRBJ1-2, with D hard to call. V was cut by 2 bases and J by 6 bases, with 13 bases left in between. This CDR3 spans 14 amino acids. The germline V gene encodes CDR1 MNHEY and CDR2 SVGEGT. As DNA, the CDR3 is TGTGCCAGCAGTTACCACGGGGAGGGCGATGGCTACACCTTC. Protein product: CASSYHGEGDGYTF.

V usage is TRBV3-1 (or the pseudogene TRBV3-2) and J usage is TRBJ2-3, with 9 nucleotides matching TRBD2. Germline assignment: CDR1 LGHDT and CDR2 YNNKEL (reference sequence). V lost 3 bases to trimming and J lost 2 bases; unmatched junction nucleotides: 3. The CDR3 is made up of 15 amino acids. CDR3 sequence: CASSQASGVTDTQYF. DNA of the CDR3: TGTGCCAGCAGCCAGGCTAGCGGGGTCACAGATACGCAGTATTTT.

V gene TRBV9 combines with J gene TRBJ1-2; D may be TRBD1 (5 bases). The CDR3 loop spans 16 amino acids. Germline CDR1 SGDLS, CDR2 YYNGEE. Trimming pared 3 bases from V and 0 bases from J, leaving 15 bases between. The CDR3 loop is CASSEGVGAANYGYTF. In DNA, the CDR3 is TGTGCCAGCAGCGAAGGGGTAGGGGCCGCTAACTATGGCTACACCTTC.

The chain carries TRBV29-1 and TRBJ1-1; D perhaps matches TRBD1 (5 bases). CDR1 and CDR2 (germline): SQVTM, ANQGSEA. Trimming pared 6 bases from V and 4 bases from J, leaving 15 bases between. This CDR3 region has 13 residues. The CDR3 is CSVGTLSGTEAFF. DNA for the CDR3: TGCAGCGTGGGGACTCTTTCGGGCACTGAAGCTTTCTTT.